The 3 T cell receptor beta chains listed next were all sequenced from one sample in a study of cytomegalovirus exposure and HLA in healthy donors. Primers included in the PCR were 60 Vbeta and 13 Jbeta primers. The repertoire was sequenced with immunoSEQ multiplex PCR; TCRdb's copy has only in-frame clones and lacks some. In the table there are roughly 160,000 clones, about 80% of which are singletons. Sequencing used PBMCs. The source of these receptors is a middle-aged man in good health and CMV-seropositive.

The chain joins TRBV19 to TRBJ1-1; tentative D call: TRBD1 (5 bases). CDR3 length: 15 residues. Germline lookup yields CDR1 LNHDA and CDR2 SQIVND (reference sequence). Trimming removed 3 bases at V and 0 bases at J, with 11 bases between. The CDR3 region is CASSIQGIMNTEAFF. The CDR3, as DNA: TGTGCCAGTAGTATTCAGGGTATAATGAACACTGAAGCTTTCTTT.

The chain is built from TRBV5-5 and TRBJ2-7; 9 bases match TRBD1. Trimming at V came to 3 bases and at J to 2 bases, leaving 3 bases not matched to a gene. This CDR3 is 14 amino acids long. Germline values: CDR1 SGHKS, CDR2 YYEKEE (reference sequence). The CDR3 sequence is CASSSDRGPYEQYF. The DNA for the CDR3 is TGTGCCAGCAGCTCGGACAGGGGTCCCTACGAGCAGTACTTC.

The CDR3 region is CASSRWEDQPQHF. CDR3 DNA: TGTGCCAGCAGCCGGTGGGAGGATCAGCCCCAGCATTTT. The V gene is TRBV27, the J gene TRBJ1-5, with unresolved D. The CDR3 consists of 13 residues. Trimming left V 6 bases short and J 5 bases short, with 11 bases between. CDR1 is MNHEY, CDR2 SMNVEV, per germline (reference sequence).